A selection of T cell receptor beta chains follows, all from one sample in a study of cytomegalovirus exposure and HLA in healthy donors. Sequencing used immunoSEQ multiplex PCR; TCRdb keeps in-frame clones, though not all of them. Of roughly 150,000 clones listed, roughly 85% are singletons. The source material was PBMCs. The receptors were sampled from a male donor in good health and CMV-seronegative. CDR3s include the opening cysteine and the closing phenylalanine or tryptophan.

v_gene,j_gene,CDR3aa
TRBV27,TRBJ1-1,CASSYGWGQGTEAFF
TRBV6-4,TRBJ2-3,CASSDRGGTADTQYF
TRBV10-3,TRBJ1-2,CAISEGRVYGYTF
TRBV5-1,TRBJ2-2,CASSLQRGANTGELFF
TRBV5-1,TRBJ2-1,CASSLGTSGVGNEQFF
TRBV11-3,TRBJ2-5,CASSGTAQETQYF
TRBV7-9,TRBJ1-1,CASSLVGQGKNTEAFF
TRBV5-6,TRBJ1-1,CASSLEGRGWTEAFF
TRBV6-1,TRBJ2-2,CASSAGTNPGGELFF
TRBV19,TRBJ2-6,CASRPIPGGPYSGANVLTF
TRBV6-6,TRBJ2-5,CASSPEASGDQETQYF
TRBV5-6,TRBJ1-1,CASSLGWRGWLNTEAFF
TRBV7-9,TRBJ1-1,CSSSRQGGMNTEAFF
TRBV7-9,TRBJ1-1,CASSLGTANTEAFF
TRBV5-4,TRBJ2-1,CASSPRSSYNEQFF
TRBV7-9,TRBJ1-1,CASSLGTVNTEAFF
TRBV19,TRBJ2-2,CASSRGANTGELFF
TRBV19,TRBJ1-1,CASSTRNTEAFF
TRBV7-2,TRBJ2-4,CASSPPWGRGKNIQYF
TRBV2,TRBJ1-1,CASREQGLSTEAFF
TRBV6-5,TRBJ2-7,CASSLGTGSYEQYF
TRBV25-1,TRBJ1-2,CASSDLVHGYTF
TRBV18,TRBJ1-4,CASSPPTGTNEKLFF
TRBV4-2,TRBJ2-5,CASSQGPRSEGGTQYF
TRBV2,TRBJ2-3,CASSDIVVGGGITDTQYF
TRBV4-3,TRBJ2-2,CASTPGGAGTGELFF
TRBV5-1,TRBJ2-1,CASSLGLAGYNEQFF
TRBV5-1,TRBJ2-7,CASSPPGDEQYF
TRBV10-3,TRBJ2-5,CAISYQGQETQYF
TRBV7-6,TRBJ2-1,CASSLILTSGLNEQFF
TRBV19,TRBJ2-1,CASSMSREGNEQFF
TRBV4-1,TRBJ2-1,CASSRLSWTSGTPAYNEQFF
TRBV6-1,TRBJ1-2,CALESGGRGYGYTF
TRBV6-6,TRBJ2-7,CASSYSARGSYEQYF
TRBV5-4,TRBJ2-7,CASSLAGARNYEQYF
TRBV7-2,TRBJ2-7,CASSLGTSGPYEQYF
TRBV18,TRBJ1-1,CASSPLGGSTEAFF
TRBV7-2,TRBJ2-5,CASSLVAGARETQYF
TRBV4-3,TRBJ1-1,CASSQRGNTEAFF
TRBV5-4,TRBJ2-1,CASSLPGLAGRYNEQFF
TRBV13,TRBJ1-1,CASSLDRVTTEAFF
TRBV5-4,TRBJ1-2,CASSLVGQGAGGYTF
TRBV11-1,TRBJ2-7,CASSPLRGSDEQYF
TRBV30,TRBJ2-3,CAWSLGPDTQYF
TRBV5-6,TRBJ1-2,CASSLGGDSSRYGYTF
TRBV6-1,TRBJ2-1,CASSDLISRGGRAALDEQFF
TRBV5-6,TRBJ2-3,CASTIGGRSTDTQYF
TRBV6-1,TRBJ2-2,CASKGQATFAGELFF
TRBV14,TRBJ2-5,CASSQDRVAGAPETQYF
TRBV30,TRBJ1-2,CAWSVTGYGYTF
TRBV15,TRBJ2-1,CATRATGGHEYNEQFF
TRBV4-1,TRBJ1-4,CASSQEDGWVEKLFF
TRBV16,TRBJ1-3,CASRPLDRAGNTIYF
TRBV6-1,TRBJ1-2,CASSDGAAGAGGYTF
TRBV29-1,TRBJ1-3,CSAQSSSGNTIYF